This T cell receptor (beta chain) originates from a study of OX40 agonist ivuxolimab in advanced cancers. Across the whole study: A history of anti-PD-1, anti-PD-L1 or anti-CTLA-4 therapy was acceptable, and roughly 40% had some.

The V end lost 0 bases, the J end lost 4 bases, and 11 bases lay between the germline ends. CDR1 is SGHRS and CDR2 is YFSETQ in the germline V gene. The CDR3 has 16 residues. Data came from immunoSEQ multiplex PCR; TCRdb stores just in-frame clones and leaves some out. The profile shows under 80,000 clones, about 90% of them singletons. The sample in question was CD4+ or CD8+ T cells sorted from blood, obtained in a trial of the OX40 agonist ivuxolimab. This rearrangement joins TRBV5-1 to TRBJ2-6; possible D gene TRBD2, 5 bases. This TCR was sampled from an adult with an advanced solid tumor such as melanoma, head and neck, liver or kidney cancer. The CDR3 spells CASSLVSGRGANVLTF. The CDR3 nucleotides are TGCGCCAGCAGCTTGGTGTCGGGGAGAGGGGCCAACGTCCTGACTTTC.